This passage covers 7 T cell receptor beta chains from one sample sequenced in a study of T-cell memory formation after mild COVID-19. Each CDR3 protein gets one entry after TCRdb re-called the 5' RACE reads with MiXCR. The sample has about 110,000 distinct CDR3 sequences; approximately 15% are singletons. The specimen was PBMCs or a T cell subset sorted from them (not recorded which). The source is a man between 18 and 35 years old who had mild COVID-19 (a few samples of this study predate the infection). Cell type and time point are not known.

The chain employs TRBV4-3 and TRBJ1-4, with no clear D. CDR3 length: 13 amino acids. The V gene's germline CDR1 is LGHNA and CDR2 YSLEER. The germline V and J ends were trimmed by 1 base and 3 bases, with 3 bases remaining between them. CDR3 bases: TGCGCCAGCAGCCAAGGATCTAATGAAAAACTGTTTTTT. Its translation: CASSQGSNEKLFF.

The chain has TRBV6-2 or TRBV6-3 and TRBJ1-2; a possible D gene is TRBD1 (6 bases). The germline V gene has CDR1 MNHEY and CDR2 SVGEGT. The CDR3 contains 15 residues. Deletions cut 7 bases from V and 4 bases from J, with 19 bases between. CDR3 sequence reads: CASTPRQAPVYGYTF. Here the CDR3 DNA reads TGTGCCAGCACCCCACGACAGGCCCCTGTCTATGGCTACACCTTC.

This clonotype was seen a few times. The chain uses TRBV11-3 and TRBJ2-1; the D gene is possibly TRBD2 (6 bases). This CDR3 contains 13 residues. The V gene's germline CDR1 is SGHNT and CDR2 YENEEA. V was shortened by 5 bases and J by 9 bases, with 14 bases between the two germline ends. DNA of the CDR3: TGTGCCAGCAGCAAACGGCGGGGCCGTGAGCAGTTCTTC. Translating gives CASSKRRGREQFF.

This clonotype appeared a few times. V is TRBV20-1 and J is TRBJ1-5; 8 bases map to TRBD1. The CDR3 contains 16 residues. Per the germline V gene, CDR1 is DFQATT and CDR2 is SNEGSKA (reference sequence). V shed 0 bases, J shed 2 bases, and the junction held 6 bases outside the gene matches. The CDR3 loop is CSARDAAGQGNQPQHF. The DNA for the CDR3 is TGCAGTGCTAGAGACGCGGCGGGACAGGGCAATCAGCCCCAGCATTTT.

The chain joins TRBV4-1 to TRBJ1-4; D not certain. CDR1 is MGHRA and CDR2 is YSYEKL in the germline V gene. The CDR3 spans 13 residues. V was pared by 2 bases and J by 8 bases, with 9 bases between. CDR3 residues: CASSQMYREKLFF. CDR3 nucleotides: TGCGCCAGCAGCCAAATGTATCGAGAAAAACTGTTTTTT.

This clonotype was counted between two and nine times. The chain is built from TRBV28 and TRBJ2-5; TRBD1 might be the D (6 bases). Trimming left V 5 bases short and J 10 bases short, with 23 bases between. Germline lookup yields CDR1 MDHEN and CDR2 SYDVKM. The CDR3 extends over 15 amino acids. CDR3 loop: CASSLVTGSPRDQYF. The CDR3 nucleotides read TGTGCCAGCAGTCTCGTAACAGGGTCTCCCCGGGACCAGTACTTC.

The chain is built from TRBV4-3 and TRBJ2-1; D is ambiguous. Trimming took off 0 bases at V and 4 bases at J, with 10 bases between the two ends. The CDR3 has 15 residues. Germline CDR1 and CDR2: LGHNA and YSLEER. In DNA, the CDR3 is TGCGCCAGCAGCCAAGAACGGCTCCTTTACAATGAGCAGTTCTTC. Protein: CASSQERLLYNEQFF.